This T cell receptor (beta chain) was retrieved from a study of cytomegalovirus exposure and HLA in healthy donors. Study-wide context: Per a later analysis, the 666 first-cohort and under 150 validation repertoires shared one platform.

The table came from immunoSEQ multiplex PCR; TCRdb's copy has only in-frame clones and leaves some out. The table has hundreds of thousands of clones, roughly 91% seen once. For this clone: The antigen is not known.

Trimming took off 9 bases at V and 1 base at J, with 15 bases between the two ends. Per the germline V gene, CDR1 is SSHAT and CDR2 is FNYEAQ (reference sequence). The CDR3 totals 15 residues. Study results and caveats: Many donors carried some public TCRs, although rarity characterized most TCR sequences. Associated with cytomegalovirus, according to the listing, were 150 to 200 TCR beta chains.

V usage is TRBV7-7 and J usage is TRBJ2-2; the D gene is possibly TRBD1 (6 bases). The source is a woman aged 18-30 years in good health and CMV-seropositive. The sequenced sample was PBMCs. This chain's CDR3 is CASSHQGQNTGELFF. The CDR3 DNA reads TGTGCCAGTTCCCACCAGGGGCAGAACACCGGGGAGCTGTTTTTT.